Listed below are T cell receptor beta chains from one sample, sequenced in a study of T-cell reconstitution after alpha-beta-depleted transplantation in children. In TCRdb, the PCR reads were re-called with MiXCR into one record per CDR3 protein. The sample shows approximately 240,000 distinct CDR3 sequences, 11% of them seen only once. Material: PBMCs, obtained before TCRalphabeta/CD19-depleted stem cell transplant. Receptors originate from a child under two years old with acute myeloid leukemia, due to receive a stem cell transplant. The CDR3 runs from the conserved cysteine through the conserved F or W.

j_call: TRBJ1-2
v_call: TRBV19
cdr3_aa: CASSRDRGISDYTF

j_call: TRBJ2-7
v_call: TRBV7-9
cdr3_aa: CASSPLGSLGFRYEQYF

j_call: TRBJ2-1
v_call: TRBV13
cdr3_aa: CASSSTSSDRVFFNEQFF

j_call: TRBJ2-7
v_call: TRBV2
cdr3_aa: CASSEAIGSYEQYF

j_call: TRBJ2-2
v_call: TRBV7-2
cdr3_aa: CASSPAGGTGELFF

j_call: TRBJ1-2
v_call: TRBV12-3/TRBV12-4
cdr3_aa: CASNGQGNYGYTF

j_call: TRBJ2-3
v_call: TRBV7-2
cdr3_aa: CASSSSRADTQYF

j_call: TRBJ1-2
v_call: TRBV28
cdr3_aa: CAIPRGAGNYGYTF

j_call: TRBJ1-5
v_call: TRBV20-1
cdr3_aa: CSARRGEQPQHF

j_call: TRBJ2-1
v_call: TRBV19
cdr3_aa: CASSRDVGGPVGNEQFF

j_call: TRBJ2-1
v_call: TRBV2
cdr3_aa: CASSGMLAGRNEQFF

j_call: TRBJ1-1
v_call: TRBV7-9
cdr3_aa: CASSLISGTEAFF

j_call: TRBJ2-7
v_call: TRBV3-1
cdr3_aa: CASSPLGSGPYEQYF

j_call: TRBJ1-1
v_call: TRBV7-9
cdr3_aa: CASSLSKGEAFF

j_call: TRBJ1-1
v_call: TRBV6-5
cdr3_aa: CASSYSAWGTGEAFF

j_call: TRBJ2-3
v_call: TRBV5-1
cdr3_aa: CASTVPVGQGTDTQYF

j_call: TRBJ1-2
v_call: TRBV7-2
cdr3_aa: CASSSAPRTGKDGYTF

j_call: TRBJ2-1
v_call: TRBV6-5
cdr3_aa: CASSSLGLASYNEQFF

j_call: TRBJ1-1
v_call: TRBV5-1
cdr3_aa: CASSPLGGGAFF

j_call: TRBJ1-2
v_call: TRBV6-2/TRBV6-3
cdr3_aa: CASSTSRQGAYGYTF

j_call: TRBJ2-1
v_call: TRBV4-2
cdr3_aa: CASSPRGRGDNEQFF

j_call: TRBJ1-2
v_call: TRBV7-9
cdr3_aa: CASSFHRGNYGYTF

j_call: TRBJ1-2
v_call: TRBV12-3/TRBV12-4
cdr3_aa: CASRAVYGYTF

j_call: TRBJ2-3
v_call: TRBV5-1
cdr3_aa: CASAMSRDTDTQYF

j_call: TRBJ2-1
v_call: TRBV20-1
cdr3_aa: CSARVGLRERDEQFF

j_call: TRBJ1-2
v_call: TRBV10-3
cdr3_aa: CAISESIAIGYTF

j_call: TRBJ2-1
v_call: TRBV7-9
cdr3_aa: CAILRGNEQFF

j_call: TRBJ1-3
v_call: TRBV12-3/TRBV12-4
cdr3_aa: CASSGAGVGNTIYF

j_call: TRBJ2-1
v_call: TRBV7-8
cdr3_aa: CASSYIGTSGVYNEQFF

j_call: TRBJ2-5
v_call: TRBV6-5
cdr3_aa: CASSYSLGLQETQYF